Shown below are 32 T cell receptor beta chains from a single sample sequenced in a study of cytomegalovirus exposure and HLA in healthy donors. A multiplex PCR was run with 60 Vbeta primers and 13 Jbeta primers. Data came from immunoSEQ multiplex PCR; TCRdb stores just in-frame clones and leaves some out. The repertoire holds around 130,000 clones, 80% to 85% seen once, with 1.2% in the top ten. The source material was PBMCs. The receptors shown here come from a female donor in good health and CMV-seronegative.

This clone occurred once. J is TRBJ2-7 and V is TRBV6-1, with D perhaps matching TRBD1 (5 bases). V lost 8 bases, J lost 0 bases, and 14 bases lay in between. CDR3 length equals 14 residues. CDR1 and CDR2 (germline): MNHNS, SASEGT. The CDR3 protein is CASSDSLNSYEQYF. As DNA, the CDR3 is TGTGCCAGCTCCGACAGCTTGAACTCCTACGAGCAGTACTTC.

V and J are TRBV6-6 and TRBJ1-4, with D unclear. Trimming pared 6 bases from V and 5 bases from J, leaving 13 bases between. CDR1 and CDR2 (germline): MNHNY, SVGAGI (reference sequence). The CDR3 consists of 14 residues. The CDR3: CASSSVEENEKLFF. The CDR3 DNA reads TGTGCCAGCAGCTCGGTTGAAGAGAATGAAAAACTGTTTTTT.

The V call is TRBV6-4, the J call TRBJ2-2, with 8 bases that match TRBD1. J was trimmed by 4 bases and V by 0 bases; bases with no gene match: 4. The length of the CDR3 is 16 residues. The germline V gene has CDR1 MRHNA and CDR2 SNTAGT. CDR3 bases: TGTGCCAGCAGTGACTCGGGGACAGGATCCACCGGGGAGCTGTTTTTT. Protein sequence: CASSDSGTGSTGELFF.

This rearrangement joins TRBV5-6 to TRBJ2-5; the D is unclear. Between the trimmed V and J ends, which lost 1 base and 1 base, there was a span of 8 bases. Germline V gene lookup returns CDR1 SGHDT and CDR2 YYEEEE. The CDR3 is 14 residues long. DNA of the CDR3: TGTGCCAGCAGCTTGTACAGCCCCCAAGAGACCCAGTACTTC. Translation gives CASSLYSPQETQYF.

J is TRBJ2-7 and V is TRBV7-9; 8 bases agree with TRBD1. CDR1 SEHNR and CDR2 FQNEAQ come from the germline V gene (reference sequence). V trimming: 4 bases; J trimming: 5 bases; junction bases outside the gene matches: 4. The CDR3 consists of 13 residues. The CDR3 region has the DNA TGTGCCAGCAGCTCGACAGGGGCCGACGAGCAGTACTTC. Amino acid sequence: CASSSTGADEQYF.

This clone was observed a single time. This sequence joins TRBV18 and TRBJ2-5, with D uncertain. Germline V gene sequence: CDR1 KGHSH, CDR2 LQKENI. V dropped 0 bases and J dropped 5 bases, with 7 bases sitting between them. This CDR3 is 13 amino acids long. The CDR3 DNA is TGTGCCAGCTCACCACCAAGCCGGGAGACCCAGTACTTC. It translates to CASSPPSRETQYF.

The rearrangement links TRBV6-5 to TRBJ2-3, with 12 bases lining up with TRBD2. Germline loops: CDR1 MNHEY, CDR2 SVGAGI. The V segment lost 8 bases and the J segment 7 bases; nucleotides outside the gene matches: 10. The CDR3 is 15 amino acids. CDR3 amino acids: CASRTLAGGSYTQYF. The DNA of the CDR3 is TGTGCCAGCCGAACTCTAGCGGGAGGGTCATATACGCAGTATTTT.

The V call is TRBV6-5, the J call TRBJ2-7, with a weak D call TRBD2 (7 bases). This CDR3 has 15 amino acids. Germline CDR1 reads MNHEY; CDR2 reads SVGAGI. V gave up 0 bases and J gave up 4 bases, with 13 bases separating them. This CDR3 is CASSYSGGARYEQYF. In nucleotides, the CDR3 is TGTGCCAGCAGTTACTCGGGGGGGGCGAGGTACGAGCAGTACTTC.

This clone was picked up one time. This CDR3 is missing its conserved last phenylalanine or tryptophan, likely due to a read error. The chain combines TRBV7-2 with TRBJ1-1; D remains unclear. The V gene lost 1 base and the J gene lost 6 bases, with 9 bases spanning the gap. This CDR3 region has 13 residues. Germline V gene data show CDR1 as SGHTA and CDR2 as FQGNSA. Written as DNA, the CDR3 is TGTGCCAGCAGCTTAGACTCGAGGGCTGAAGCTTTCGTT. It translates to CASSLDSRAEAFV.

The CDR3 DNA sequence: TGTGCCAGCAGTATAGCGGGGTCTCGTGAGCAGTACTTC. It translates to CASSIAGSREQYF. The chain links TRBV28 to TRBJ2-7, with TRBD2 matching over 8 bases. Germline V gives CDR1 MDHEN, CDR2 SYDVKM. The CDR3 totals 13 residues. The trim removed 5 bases at V and 7 bases at J, leaving 7 bases unmatched.

V gene TRBV9 combines with J gene TRBJ1-1; possibly TRBD1 for D (6 bases). The V gene lost 0 bases and the J gene lost 3 bases, with 12 bases spanning the gap. Germline V CDR1 and CDR2: SGDLS, YYNGEE. The CDR3 runs 15 residues. The DNA of the CDR3 is TGTGCCAGCAGCGTAGAGGGAGGGGGTTACACTGAAGCTTTCTTT. Protein: CASSVEGGGYTEAFF. The whole variable domain, filled in from reference TRBV9 and TRBJ1-1, reads DSGVTQTPKHLITATGQRVTLRCSPRSGDLSVYWYQQSLDQGLQFLIQYYNGEERAKGNILERFSAQQFPDLHSELNLSSLELGDSALYFCASSVEGGGYTEAFFGQGTRLTVV.

This clone was recorded only once. The CDR3 reads CASRNQGQAYEQYF. The CDR3 DNA is TGTGCCAGCAGGAACCAGGGGCAAGCCTACGAGCAGTACTTC. The chain has TRBV6-5 and TRBJ2-7; D is perhaps TRBD1 (6 bases). This CDR3 has 14 amino acids. V dropped 6 bases and J dropped 2 bases, with 14 bases sitting between them. CDR1 and CDR2 (germline): MNHEY, SVGAGI.

The chain uses TRBV29-1 and TRBJ2-7; TRBD1 matches 7 bases. The germline V gene encodes CDR1 SQVTM and CDR2 ANQGSEA. The CDR3 is 14 amino acids. The V segment lost 0 bases and the J segment 3 bases; nucleotides outside the gene matches: 5. CDR3 in amino acids: CSVEDGRGLYEQYF. In DNA, the CDR3 is TGCAGCGTTGAAGATGGTAGGGGGCTCTACGAGCAGTACTTC.

In its sample, this clone was seen a few times. Here the CDR3 reads CASSYEGGPNTEAFF. In DNA form, the CDR3 reads TGTGCCAGCAGTTACGAAGGAGGACCAAACACTGAAGCTTTCTTT. The gene calls are TRBV6-5 and TRBJ1-1; D not certain. The CDR3 sequence is 15 residues long. Germline V lookup: CDR1 MNHEY, CDR2 SVGAGI. V lost 2 bases to trimming and J lost 2 bases, with 12 bases between them.

This clone was seen once. The chain links TRBV5-1 to TRBJ2-1; 9 nucleotides match TRBD1. The CDR3 has 16 amino acids. Trimming at V came to 3 bases and at J to 6 bases, leaving 10 bases not matched to a gene. Germline CDR1 is SGHRS and CDR2 is YFSETQ. The CDR3 nucleotides read TGCGCCAGCAGCTCAGGGGGGACAGGGAGGGGCAATGAGCAGTTCTTC. Translation gives CASSSGGTGRGNEQFF. Filled out from reference TRBV5-1 and TRBJ2-1, the complete variable domain reads KAGVTQTPRYLIKTRGQQVTLSCSPISGHRSVSWYQQTPGQGLQFLFEYFSETQRNKGNFPGRFSGRQFSNSRSEMNVSTLELGDSALYLCASSSGGTGRGNEQFFGPGTRLTVL.

The sample holds one count of this clone. The same CDR3 arises from other DNA sequences in this sample as well. This chain uses TRBV28 with TRBJ2-7; no clear D. CDR3 length: 12 amino acids. V shed 2 bases and J shed 3 bases, with 5 bases lying between them. Germline V gene data show CDR1 as MDHEN and CDR2 as SYDVKM. This chain's CDR3 is CASSLGRYEQYF. CDR3 DNA sequence: TGTGCCAGCAGTTTAGGCCGCTACGAGCAGTACTTC. Together with reference TRBV28 and TRBJ2-7, the CDR3 gives the full variable domain: DVKVTQSSRYLVKRTGEKVFLECVQDMDHENMFWYRQDPGLGLRLIYFSYDVKMKEKGDIPEGYSVSREKKERFSLILESASTNQTSMYLCASSLGRYEQYFGPGTRLTVT.

DNA of the CDR3: TGTGCCAGTAGTTACCGGGACAATTACGAGCAGTACTTC. Translation gives CASSYRDNYEQYF. This rearrangement joins TRBV19 to TRBJ2-7; D perhaps matches TRBD1 (6 bases). This CDR3 is built from 13 residues. Germline V gives CDR1 LNHDA, CDR2 SQIVND (reference sequence). The V gene lost 5 bases and the J gene lost 4 bases, with 12 bases spanning the gap.

V gene TRBV5-6 combines with J gene TRBJ2-2, with 9 bases aligning to TRBD1. In germline, CDR1 is SGHDT, CDR2 YYEEEE. J was trimmed by 6 bases and V by 0 bases; bases with no gene match: 6. The CDR3 totals 16 residues. For the CDR3, the DNA is TGTGCCAGCAGCTTGGATGTAAACAGGGGGCCCGGGGAGCTGTTTTTT. Encoded protein: CASSLDVNRGPGELFF. Filled out from reference TRBV5-6 and TRBJ2-2, the complete variable domain reads DAGVTQSPTHLIKTRGQQVTLRCSPKSGHDTVSWYQQALGQGPQFIFQYYEEEERQRGNFPDRFSGHQFPNYSSELNVNALLLGDSALYLCASSLDVNRGPGELFFGEGSRLTVL.

V and J are TRBV9 and TRBJ2-1; D perhaps matches TRBD1 (6 bases). CDR3 length equals 15 residues. Per germline, CDR1 SGDLS and CDR2 YYNGEE. The ends were cut back, 0 bases at V and 3 bases at J, with 10 bases in the middle. The CDR3 DNA is TGTGCCAGCAGCGTAGTCGGACAGTTCTACAATGAGCAGTTCTTC. Translated, it gives CASSVVGQFYNEQFF. The complete variable domain, with remaining parts taken from reference TRBV9 and TRBJ2-1, reads DSGVTQTPKHLITATGQRVTLRCSPRSGDLSVYWYQQSLDQGLQFLIQYYNGEERAKGNILERFSAQQFPDLHSELNLSSLELGDSALYFCASSVVGQFYNEQFFGPGTRLTVL.

As regards this clone: Other DNA sequences in the sample encode the same CDR3. J is TRBJ1-5 and V is TRBV29-1, with D unclear. Germline V gives CDR1 SQVTM, CDR2 ANQGSEA. The V gene lost 2 bases and the J gene lost 7 bases, with 21 bases spanning the gap. The CDR3 is 16 residues long. The CDR3 DNA follows: TGCAGCGTTGAACGGGAAAGAATTATACATGAGCAGCCCCAGCATTTT. Protein product: CSVERERIIHEQPQHF. Filled out from reference TRBV29-1 and TRBJ1-5, the complete variable domain reads SAVISQKPSRDICQRGTSLTIQCQVDSQVTMMFWYRQQPGQSLTLIATANQGSEATYESGFVIDKFPISRPNLTFSTLTVSNMSPEDSSIYLCSVERERIIHEQPQHFGDGTRLSIL.

This clone has at least ten counts. The chain joins TRBV4-1 to TRBJ1-5, with 8 bases lining up with TRBD1. In germline, CDR1 is MGHRA, CDR2 YSYEKL. V was clipped by 2 bases and J by 1 base; unmatched bases: 7. CDR3 length: 17 amino acids. The CDR3 loop is CASSQNLQGASNQPQHF. In nucleotides, the CDR3 is TGCGCCAGCAGCCAAAACCTCCAGGGGGCCAGCAATCAGCCCCAGCATTTT.

The chain carries TRBV27 and TRBJ1-5, with 7 bases aligning to TRBD1. V was pared by 6 bases and J by 4 bases, with 9 bases of the junction left unmatched. CDR1 and CDR2 from the germline V gene are MNHEY and SMNVEV (reference sequence). CDR3 length equals 15 residues. In DNA form, the CDR3 reads TGTGCCAGCAGCCCCAGGGGGAGGCAAAATCAGCCCCAGCATTTT. This encodes CASSPRGRQNQPQHF.

J is TRBJ2-5 and V is TRBV2; weak D call: TRBD1 (5 bases). CDR1 SNHLY and CDR2 FYNNEI come from the germline V gene. V shed 4 bases and J shed 1 base, with 10 bases lying between them. The CDR3 spans 14 residues. The CDR3 DNA reads TGTGCCAGCAGTGTATATGACAGCCAAGAGACCCAGTACTTC. Its protein is CASSVYDSQETQYF.

V usage is TRBV25-1 and J usage is TRBJ1-1; D is ambiguous. In germline, CDR1 is MGHDK, CDR2 SYGVNS. Between the trimmed V and J ends, which lost 7 bases and 5 bases, there was a span of 17 bases. The length of the CDR3 is 14 residues. The CDR3 loop is CASKHTGSITEAFF. Written as DNA, the CDR3 is TGTGCCAGCAAGCACACGGGGTCAATAACTGAAGCTTTCTTT.

The chain couples TRBV6-1 to TRBJ2-1; the match to TRBD2 covers 12 bases. The CDR3 runs 15 residues. Germline assignment: CDR1 MNHNS and CDR2 SASEGT. The J segment lost 10 bases and the V segment lost 2 bases, leaving 6 bases of the junction unmatched. The CDR3 region is CASSELTSGSGEQFF. In DNA form, the CDR3 reads TGTGCCAGCAGTGAATTGACTAGCGGGAGCGGGGAGCAGTTCTTC.

The chain couples TRBV5-1 to TRBJ2-7; maybe TRBD1 (6 bases). Germline assignment: CDR1 SGHRS and CDR2 YFSETQ. V lost 4 bases and J 4 bases, leaving 18 bases between the germline ends. The CDR3 totals 15 residues. CDR3 sequence: CASSPQAGDYYEQYF. For the CDR3, the DNA is TGCGCCAGCAGCCCCCAAGCAGGGGATTATTACGAGCAGTACTTC.

This chain links TRBV27 with TRBJ2-7, with D perhaps TRBD1 (5 bases). Germline values: CDR1 MNHEY, CDR2 SMNVEV (reference sequence). This CDR3 region has 14 residues. The ends were cut back, 5 bases at V and 6 bases at J, with 17 bases in the middle. CDR3 protein: CASSPSAVDSEQYF. CDR3 DNA sequence: TGTGCCAGCAGTCCCTCGGCAGTAGACAGCGAGCAGTACTTC.

The chain's CDR3 is CASREGQFNEKLFF. As DNA, the CDR3 is TGTGCCAGCAGAGAGGGACAGTTTAATGAAAAACTGTTTTTT. This chain links TRBV6-5 with TRBJ1-4; TRBD1 agrees at 7 bases. Unmatched junction bases numbered 5, after V lost 6 bases and J lost 4 bases. The germline V gene has CDR1 MNHEY and CDR2 SVGAGI. CDR3 size: 14 residues.

The chain combines TRBV19 with TRBJ2-7, with TRBD1 as a possible D gene (6 bases). Between the trimmed V and J ends, which lost 6 bases and 2 bases, there was a span of 11 bases. The CDR3 has 13 amino acids. The V gene's germline CDR1 is LNHDA and CDR2 SQIVND (reference sequence). CDR3 sequence reads: CASSRTDTYEQYF. CDR3 DNA: TGTGCCAGTAGCCGGACAGACACCTACGAGCAGTACTTC.

The chain has TRBV10-3 and TRBJ2-7, with TRBD2 matching 7 bases. The CDR3 totals 11 residues. The germline gives CDR1 ENHRY, CDR2 SYGVKD. J gave up 3 bases and V 8 bases, and 1 base lay outside the gene matches. CDR3 amino acids: CAIGLDYEQYF. The CDR3 bases are TGTGCCATCGGACTAGACTACGAGCAGTACTTC.

The DNA of the CDR3 is TGTGCCAGTAGTGTGGATAGACCCAGGGGCAATCAGCCCCAGCATTTT. This sequence encodes CASSVDRPRGNQPQHF. This chain uses TRBV19 with TRBJ1-5; D possibly corresponds to TRBD1 (5 bases). Germline lookup yields CDR1 LNHDA and CDR2 SQIVND (reference sequence). This CDR3 contains 16 residues. V was shortened by 5 bases and J by 2 bases, with 16 bases between the two germline ends.

The chain recombines TRBV27 with TRBJ2-5; 7 bases are shared with TRBD1. V trimming: 2 bases; J trimming: 1 base; junction bases outside the gene matches: 1. Germline CDR1 and CDR2: MNHEY and SMNVEV (reference sequence). The CDR3 has 14 amino acids. The CDR3 is CASSLPGGQETQYF. CDR3 sequence (DNA): TGTGCCAGCAGTTTACCAGGGGGCCAAGAGACCCAGTACTTC.